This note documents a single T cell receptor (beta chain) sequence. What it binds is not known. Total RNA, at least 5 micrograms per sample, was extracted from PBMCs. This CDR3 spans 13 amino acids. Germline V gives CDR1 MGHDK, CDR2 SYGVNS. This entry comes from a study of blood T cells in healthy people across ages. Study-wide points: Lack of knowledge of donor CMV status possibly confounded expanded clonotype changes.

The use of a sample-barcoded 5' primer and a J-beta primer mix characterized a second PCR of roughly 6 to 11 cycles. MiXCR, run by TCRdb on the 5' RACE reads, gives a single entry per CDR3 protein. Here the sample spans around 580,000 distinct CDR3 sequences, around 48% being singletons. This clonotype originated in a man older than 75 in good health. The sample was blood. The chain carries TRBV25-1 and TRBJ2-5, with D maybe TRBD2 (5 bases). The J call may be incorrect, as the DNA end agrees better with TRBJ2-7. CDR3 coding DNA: TGTGCCAGCATAGTCGGCAGCGGCTACGAGCAGTACTTC. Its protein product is CASIVGSGYEQYF.